What follows are 31 T cell receptor beta chains derived from one specimen sequenced in a study of graft-versus-host responses after intestinal transplantation. TCRdb's table, derived via immunoSEQ multiplex PCR, lists solely in-frame clones and lacks some. The table lists approximately 26,000 clones, 75% to 90% of them singletons. This specimen consisted of PBMCs, obtained roughly 29 days after intestinal transplant. These receptors were collected from a human patient who received an intestinal transplant, so some T cells may come from the graft donor.

The genes are TRBV20-1 and TRBJ2-5; D not resolved. CDR3 length equals 11 residues. Germline V gives CDR1 DFQATT, CDR2 SNEGSKA (reference sequence). The V and J ends lost 2 bases and 2 bases respectively, with 3 bases between them. CDR3 sequence reads: CSARTQETQYF. The CDR3 coding sequence is TGCAGTGCTAGAACACAAGAGACCCAGTACTTC.

The chain carries TRBV19 and TRBJ2-1; D is perhaps TRBD2 (6 bases). The CDR3 runs 15 residues. The ends were cut back, 9 bases at V and 4 bases at J, with 19 bases in the middle. Germline V gene lookup returns CDR1 LNHDA and CDR2 SQIVND (reference sequence). The CDR3 loop reads CASRSGTPFYNEQFF. CDR3 sequence (DNA): TGTGCCAGCCGATCCGGGACTCCTTTTTACAATGAGCAGTTCTTC.

This chain connects TRBV13 to TRBJ1-2; 9 bases line up with TRBD1. Germline trimming cut 2 bases from V and 8 bases from J; bases unmatched to any gene: 6. Germline V gives CDR1 PRHDT, CDR2 FYEKMQ (reference sequence). The length of the CDR3 is 14 residues. The CDR3 loop is CASSLNRGQNGYTF. In nucleotides, the CDR3 is TGTGCCAGCAGCTTAAACAGGGGGCAAAACGGCTACACCTTC.

The J gene is TRBJ2-5, the V gene TRBV15; D unresolved. The CDR3 is made up of 13 amino acids. Looked up from germline, CDR1 is LNHNV and CDR2 is YYDKDF (reference sequence). Between the trimmed V and J ends, which lost 0 bases and 5 bases, there was a span of 7 bases. The CDR3 reads CATSRELFETQYF. The CDR3, as DNA: TGTGCCACCAGCAGAGAGTTGTTTGAGACCCAGTACTTC.

The V call is TRBV19, the J call TRBJ1-2; TRBD1 is a possible D gene (5 bases). The germline gives CDR1 LNHDA, CDR2 SQIVND (reference sequence). V was clipped by 7 bases and J by 3 bases, with 21 bases between them. CDR3 length: 16 residues. CDR3 residues: CASTPGTLSADYGYTF. Written as DNA, the CDR3 is TGTGCCAGTACTCCCGGGACTCTTTCGGCGGACTATGGCTACACCTTC.

J is TRBJ2-5 and V is TRBV5-1; D remains ambiguous. Germline values: CDR1 SGHRS, CDR2 YFSETQ. The germline V and J ends were trimmed by 0 bases and 5 bases, with 11 bases remaining between them. This CDR3 is 14 amino acids long. CDR3 bases: TGCGCCAGCAGCTTGGATGGTAGCTCGGAGACCCAGTACTTC. Its protein is CASSLDGSSETQYF.

This chain uses TRBV9 with TRBJ2-3; the D is unclear. The CDR3 has 16 amino acids. The germline V gene has CDR1 SGDLS and CDR2 YYNGEE. Trimming removed 4 bases from V and 0 bases from J, with 15 bases in between. The CDR3 nucleotides read TGTGCCAGCAGCCCCGCCTCTCTATCTAGCACAGATACGCAGTATTTT. It specifies CASSPASLSSTDTQYF.

The CDR3 DNA is TGTGCCAGCAGTTTTGGGAGACAGGGTTATGGCTACACCTTC. It translates to CASSFGRQGYGYTF. J is TRBJ1-2 and V is TRBV6-5; TRBD1 matches at 7 bases. The CDR3 loop spans 14 amino acids. V lost 4 bases, J lost 5 bases, and 7 bases stayed unmatched. Germline CDR1 MNHEY, CDR2 SVGAGI.

This chain connects TRBV19 to TRBJ2-5; weak D call: TRBD1 (5 bases). Trimming removed 4 bases at V and 5 bases at J, with 14 bases between. CDR1 LNHDA and CDR2 SQIVND come from the germline V gene (reference sequence). CDR3 length equals 14 residues. CDR3 DNA: TGTGCCAGTAGTACCCGTCGACCAGGGGAGACCCAGTACTTC. The encoded protein is CASSTRRPGETQYF.

This chain uses TRBV25-1 with TRBJ2-1; 13 bases are shared with TRBD2. Germline values: CDR1 MGHDK, CDR2 SYGVNS. There are 17 residues in the CDR3. V shed 5 bases, J shed 3 bases, and the junction held 7 bases outside the gene matches. The CDR3 DNA sequence: TGTGCCAGCAGTCACCGGACTAGCGGGGGATTCTACAATGAGCAGTTCTTC. Its translation: CASSHRTSGGFYNEQFF. Complete variable domain (other parts from reference TRBV25-1 and TRBJ2-1): EADIYQTPRYLVIGTGKKITLECSQTMGHDKMYWYQQDPGMELHLIHYSYGVNSTEKGDLSSESTVSRIRTEHFPLTLESARPSHTSQYLCASSHRTSGGFYNEQFFGPGTRLTVL.

V is TRBV9 and J is TRBJ2-1; D is possibly TRBD1 (5 bases). V was trimmed by 4 bases and J by 4 bases, leaving 15 bases between them. Germline assignment: CDR1 SGDLS and CDR2 YYNGEE. This CDR3 is 15 amino acids long. The CDR3 sequence is CASSPPRVGYNEQFF. Here the CDR3 DNA reads TGTGCCAGCAGCCCTCCCAGGGTGGGTTACAATGAGCAGTTCTTC.

The chain is built from TRBV11-2 and TRBJ2-3; 12 positions agree with TRBD2. Germline lookup yields CDR1 SGHAT and CDR2 FQNNGV. The CDR3 has 15 residues. Trimming took 7 bases from V and 4 from J; bases not matched to a gene: 6. The CDR3 sequence is CASTKTSGSADTQYF. As DNA, the CDR3 is TGTGCCAGCACCAAGACTAGCGGGAGTGCAGATACGCAGTATTTT. Full variable domain (outside the CDR3, taken from reference TRBV11-2 and TRBJ2-3): EAGVAQSPRYKIIEKRQSVAFWCNPISGHATLYWYQQILGQGPKLLIQFQNNGVVDDSQLPKDRFSAERLKGVDSTLKIQPAKLEDSAVYLCASTKTSGSADTQYFGPGTRLTVL.

The chain has TRBV6-4 and TRBJ2-5, with TRBD2 matching 11 bases. Germline V gene lookup returns CDR1 MRHNA and CDR2 SNTAGT. V trimming: 0 bases; J trimming: 5 bases; junction bases outside the gene matches: 5. This CDR3 comprises 16 residues. This CDR3 reads CASSDSSGGAEETQYF. The CDR3 DNA is TGTGCCAGCAGTGACTCTAGCGGGGGGGCCGAGGAGACCCAGTACTTC.

This chain links TRBV4-1 with TRBJ1-5; D gene ambiguous. In germline, CDR1 is MGHRA, CDR2 YSYEKL. Trimming took 1 base from V and 4 from J, leaving 11 bases between them. The CDR3 sequence is 15 residues long. The CDR3 coding sequence is TGCGCCAGCAGCCAAGGCATTGGGTTAAATCAGCCCCAGCATTTT. Its translation: CASSQGIGLNQPQHF.

The V gene is TRBV2, the J gene TRBJ1-2; the match to TRBD1 covers 10 bases. The CDR3 runs 13 residues. J was trimmed by 4 bases and V by 8 bases; bases with no gene match: 4. Germline V gives CDR1 SNHLY, CDR2 FYNNEI. For the CDR3, the DNA is TGTGCCAGCGGACAGGGGGAAACCTATGGCTACACCTTC. Translated: CASGQGETYGYTF.

This clone was seen a single time. CDR3 in DNA: TGTGCCAGCACCGAGGGGCTAGCGATCTACAATGAGCAGTTCTTC. Translating it yields CASTEGLAIYNEQFF. The V gene is TRBV2, the J gene TRBJ2-1; TRBD2 might be the D (6 bases). Trimming shortened V by 7 bases and J by 3 bases, and 16 bases separated the two germline ends. Germline V gene lookup returns CDR1 SNHLY and CDR2 FYNNEI. The CDR3 totals 15 residues.

The gene calls are TRBV15 and TRBJ2-3; the match to TRBD1 covers 9 bases. The CDR3 has 21 amino acids. With 0 bases clipped from V and 2 bases from J, the junction kept 18 bases outside the gene matches. In germline, CDR1 is LNHNV, CDR2 YYDKDF (reference sequence). The CDR3 coding sequence is TGTGCCACCAGCAGAGATCGGGGGACACAGGGGGCTAAGCCGATCACAGATACGCAGTATTTT. Translated, it gives CATSRDRGTQGAKPITDTQYF.

The chain combines TRBV29-1 with TRBJ1-1; maybe TRBD1 (5 bases). The germline V gene has CDR1 SQVTM and CDR2 ANQGSEA. The CDR3 loop spans 11 amino acids. Trimming stripped 4 bases from V and 12 bases from J, with 15 bases between. CDR3 in DNA: TGCAGCGTTGGGCAGGGTGATTCCACTTTCTTT. Amino acid sequence: CSVGQGDSTFF.

The chain joins TRBV28 to TRBJ2-5; D not resolved. Per germline, CDR1 MDHEN and CDR2 SYDVKM. Trimming removed 5 bases at V and 2 bases at J, with 12 bases between. This CDR3 has 14 residues. The CDR3, as DNA: TGTGCCAGCAGTCCTCCCCCCGAGCAAGAGACCCAGTACTTC. This translates into CASSPPPEQETQYF.

V and J are TRBV2 and TRBJ2-1; 8 bases are a match to TRBD1. With 6 bases clipped from V and 10 bases from J, the junction kept 5 bases outside the gene matches. CDR1 SNHLY and CDR2 FYNNEI come from the germline V gene. The CDR3 consists of 12 residues. CDR3 coding DNA: TGTGCCAGCAGACTGACAGGGGACGAGCAGTTCTTC. This gives the protein CASRLTGDEQFF.

The V gene is TRBV6-5, the J gene TRBJ1-1; 9 bases fit TRBD1. CDR1 and CDR2 from the germline V gene are MNHEY and SVGAGI. Trimming at V came to 0 bases and at J to 4 bases, leaving 0 bases not matched to a gene. The length of the CDR3 is 14 residues. The CDR3 reads CASSYSTGGTEAFF. The CDR3 DNA is TGTGCCAGCAGTTACTCGACAGGGGGCACTGAAGCTTTCTTT.

The chain couples TRBV5-1 to TRBJ2-7; 9 bases are shared with TRBD2. V trimming: 1 base; J trimming: 3 bases; junction bases outside the gene matches: 8. The germline V gene has CDR1 SGHRS and CDR2 YFSETQ. The CDR3 extends over 16 amino acids. CDR3 region: CASSLMGGRASYEQYF. CDR3 nucleotide sequence: TGCGCCAGCAGCTTGATGGGCGGGAGGGCCAGCTACGAGCAGTACTTC.

The chain is built from TRBV6-5 and TRBJ1-2, with D uncertain. Germline V lookup: CDR1 MNHEY, CDR2 SVGAGI. Trimming stripped 0 bases from V and 12 bases from J, with 14 bases between. The CDR3 is made up of 13 amino acids. CDR3 residues: CASSYSPTNPHTF. CDR3 bases: TGTGCCAGCAGTTACTCCCCAACTAATCCCCACACCTTC.

The chain has TRBV23-1 and TRBJ2-5; no reliable D call. TRBV23-1 is assigned to the ORF class and has an uncertain function. CDR3 length equals 14 residues. V lost 3 bases, J lost 0 bases, and 8 bases lay in between. The CDR3 loop reads CASSQAHHQETQYF. The CDR3 DNA sequence: TGCGCCAGCAGTCAGGCCCACCACCAAGAGACCCAGTACTTC.

The chain employs TRBV18 and TRBJ2-2, with TRBD1 matching over 9 bases. Trimming removed 0 bases from V and 3 bases from J; junction bases left unmatched: 11. The CDR3 length is 19 residues. Looked up from germline, CDR1 is KGHSH and CDR2 is LQKENI. CDR3 bases: TGTGCCAGCTCACCACCGAATACCGGGACAGGGTGGGACACCGGGGAGCTGTTTTTT. Translating gives CASSPPNTGTGWDTGELFF.

The rearrangement joins TRBV25-1 to TRBJ2-7, with TRBD1 as a possible D gene (6 bases). The germline gives CDR1 MGHDK, CDR2 SYGVNS. The ends were cut back, 3 bases at V and 0 bases at J, with 15 bases in the middle. This CDR3 contains 16 residues. CDR3 in DNA: TGTGCCAGCAGTGACACACACGGACAGAGCTCCTACGAGCAGTACTTC. It encodes CASSDTHGQSSYEQYF.

The rearrangement joins TRBV7-6 to TRBJ2-1; unclear D gene. CDR1 and CDR2 from the germline V gene are SGHVS and FNYEAQ. V lost 0 bases, J lost 2 bases, and 5 bases lay in between. CDR3 length equals 14 residues. The CDR3 region has the DNA TGTGCCAGCAGCTTAGCAGAAACCTACAATGAGCAGTTCTTC. Translating gives CASSLAETYNEQFF.

The chain is built from TRBV5-1 and TRBJ2-3, with D possibly TRBD2 on 6 matching bases. Trimming left V 2 bases short and J 4 bases short, with 14 bases between. The CDR3 is 15 amino acids. Germline lookup yields CDR1 SGHRS and CDR2 YFSETQ. This chain's CDR3 is CASSFRLVGPDTQYF. The CDR3 DNA follows: TGCGCCAGCAGCTTTCGACTAGTCGGGCCAGATACGCAGTATTTT.

The V and J genes are TRBV19 and TRBJ1-6; a weak D match, TRBD1 (6 bases). CDR1 and CDR2 (germline): LNHDA, SQIVND (reference sequence). V was cut by 4 bases and J by 7 bases, with 14 bases left in between. The CDR3 loop spans 15 amino acids. The CDR3 DNA is TGTGCCAGTAGTAGCTTACAGGGAGGGAATTCACCCCTCCACTTT. Its translation is CASSSLQGGNSPLHF.

This clone was counted a few times. V usage is TRBV4-1 and J usage is TRBJ2-3; no firm D call. This CDR3 spans 11 amino acids. Trimming took off 1 base at V and 4 bases at J, with 0 bases between the two ends. Germline lookup yields CDR1 MGHRA and CDR2 YSYEKL. CDR3 bases: TGCGCCAGCAGCCAAGCAGATACGCAGTATTTT. It yields the protein CASSQADTQYF.

This chain uses TRBV6-4 with TRBJ1-6, with unresolved D. Germline loops: CDR1 MRHNA, CDR2 SNTAGT. Between the trimmed V and J ends, which lost 3 bases and 6 bases, there was a span of 15 bases. The CDR3 extends over 16 amino acids. The CDR3 DNA reads TGTGCCAGCAGTGAGTTGGGCAGGTTCCTTAATTCACCCCTCCACTTT. It encodes CASSELGRFLNSPLHF.